Described below is a single T cell receptor beta chain sequence and its context. Its antigen remains undetermined. Base quality data are lacking; no much larger clone is found one base away. The sample's time point label, in plain terms: baseline before first vaccination. Vaccinee samples were obtained from the UK trials COV001 and COV002, which included a single-blind randomized controlled phase 2/3 trial of AZD1222 (ChAdOx1 nCoV-19) in healthy adults. For TCRbeta chain sequencing, PBMC samples from trial participants were taken at day 0 and at day 28 after the second dose. This entry comes from a study of T cell responses to AZD1222 COVID-19 vaccine (dated by TCRdb to the early 2020s). Study-wide context: AZD1222 recipients with second doses at about 4 weeks or about 12 weeks were pooled, because spike-specific TCR depth and breadth did not differ between schedules. A total of roughly 240 trial participants underwent TCR sequencing, of whom about 210 received two doses of AZD1222 and 26 received two doses of the MenACWY control vaccine. Enrollment into the trials was organized by age into subgroups of 18-55, 56-69 and 70-plus years, and those subgroups contained about 160, 30 and 59 TCR-sequenced participants, respectively.

The CDR3 regions of human TCRbeta chains were subjected to immunosequencing. As for how the authors treated the data: TCRs in the repertoires were compared against a reference library of SARS-CoV-2-specific TCRs that had been generated with the MIRA antigen-specificity platform. Breadth meant the fraction of unique TCRs that were SARS-CoV-2-associated, whereas depth meant the fraction of total T cells that were SARS-CoV-2-associated. Using the MIRA data, every spike-specific TCR was mapped to the spike region that the TCR reacted to and assigned to either a CD4 or a CD8 class. Log10-transformed breadth and depth values were compared by one-way ANOVA with Sidak's multiple comparisons tests. TCRdb holds this immuneACCESS table with in-frame rearrangements only. Some clones are missing; in checked studies, unresolved V genes explain under half, and the rest has no known cause. The V and J calls and clone size are taken from that table; D and trimming were inferred from the DNA. The sample table lists roughly 120,000 clones, more than 70% of them with a count of one. Clones ranked in the top ten supply approximately 19% of the sample.

Study-level results and caveats: Reportedly, almost half of the unique spike-specific TCRs recognized epitopes lying outside the regions that are mutated in the B.1.351 and B.1.1.7 variants. Conclusions about previously exposed vaccinees were limited because only a handful of AZD1222 recipients were SARS-CoV-2 seropositive at baseline. The whole spike protein was spanned by vaccine-associated CD4 TCRs, and dominant responses were seen in regions 160-218 and 743-854. Because no day 14 peak-response samples were available, the repertoires could be characterized only after the peak T cell response. The 56-69-year group was small, and its depth increase did not reach significance, likely because of low power. Spike-specific TCR breadth and depth rose significantly after two AZD1222 doses compared with day 0 and with MenACWY recipients. Most participants were white British and females outnumbered males, and the authors suggested that clonal diversity may have been underestimated.

The input for sequencing was peripheral blood, taken on day 0 of AZD1222 vaccination. The receptor's source is an adult in good health.

The sequenced DNA is TGTGCCAGCAGTTTAAGTGCAGGGGTCACCGGGGAGCTGTTTTTT. Its protein is CASSLSAGVTGELFF. The sequence is built from TRBV27 and TRBJ2-2; a weak D assignment points to TRBD1 (6 bases agree). The CDR3 numbers 15 residues from cysteine through phenylalanine. Just the 45-base CDR3 DNA is kept, in frame starting at base 1. Via the germline V gene (reference sequence), CDR1 is MNHEY and CDR2 SMNVEV. V sheds 2 bases and J sheds 4 bases, leaving 11 bases between their ends.